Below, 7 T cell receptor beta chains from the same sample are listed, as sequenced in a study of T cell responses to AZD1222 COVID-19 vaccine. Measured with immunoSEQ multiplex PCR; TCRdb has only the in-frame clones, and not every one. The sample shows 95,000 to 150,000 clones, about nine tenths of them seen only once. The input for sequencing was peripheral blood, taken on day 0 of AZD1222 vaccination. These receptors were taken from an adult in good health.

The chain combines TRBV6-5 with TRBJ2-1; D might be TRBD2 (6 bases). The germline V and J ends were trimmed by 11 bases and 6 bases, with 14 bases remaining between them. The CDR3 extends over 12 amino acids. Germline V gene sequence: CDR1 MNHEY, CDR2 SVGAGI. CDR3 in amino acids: CAAGGTRNEQFF. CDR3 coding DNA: TGTGCCGCTGGGGGGACGCGCAATGAGCAGTTCTTC.

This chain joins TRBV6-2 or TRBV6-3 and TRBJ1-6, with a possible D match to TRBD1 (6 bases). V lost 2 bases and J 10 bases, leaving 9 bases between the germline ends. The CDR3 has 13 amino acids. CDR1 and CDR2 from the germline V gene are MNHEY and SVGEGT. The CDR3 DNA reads TGTGCCAGCAGTTACCCAGGGGTCTCACCCCTCCACTTT. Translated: CASSYPGVSPLHF.

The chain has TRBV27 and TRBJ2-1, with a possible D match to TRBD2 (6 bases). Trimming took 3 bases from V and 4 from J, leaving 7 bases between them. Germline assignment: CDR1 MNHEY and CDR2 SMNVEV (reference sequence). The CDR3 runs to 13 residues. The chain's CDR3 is CASSFSGYNEQFF. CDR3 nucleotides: TGTGCCAGCAGTTTTAGCGGATACAATGAGCAGTTCTTC.

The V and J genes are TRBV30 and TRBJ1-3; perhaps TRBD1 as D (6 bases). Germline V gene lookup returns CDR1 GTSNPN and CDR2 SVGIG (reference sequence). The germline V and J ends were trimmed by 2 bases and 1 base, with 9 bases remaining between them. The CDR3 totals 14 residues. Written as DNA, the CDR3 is TGTGCCTGGAGTAGGACAGTTTCTGGAAACACCATATATTTT. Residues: CAWSRTVSGNTIYF. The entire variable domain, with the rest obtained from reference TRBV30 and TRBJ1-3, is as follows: SQTIHQWPATLVQPVGSPLSLECTVEGTSNPNLYWYRQAAGRGLQLLFYSVGIGQISSEVPQNLSASRPQDRQFILSSKKLLLSDSGFYLCAWSRTVSGNTIYFGEGSWLTVV.

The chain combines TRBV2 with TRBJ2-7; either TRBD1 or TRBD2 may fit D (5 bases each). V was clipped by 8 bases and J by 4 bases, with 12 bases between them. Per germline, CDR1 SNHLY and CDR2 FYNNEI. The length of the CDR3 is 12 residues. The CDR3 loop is CASRSEGYEQYF. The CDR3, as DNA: TGTGCCAGCCGCAGTGAGGGGTACGAGCAGTACTTC.

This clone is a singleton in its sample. The DNA of the CDR3 is TGTGCCAGCAGCTTTAGCGGGGGGAGCACAGATACGCAGTATTTT. Amino acid sequence: CASSFSGGSTDTQYF. The V call is TRBV11-2, the J call TRBJ2-3, with 10 bases lining up with TRBD2. This CDR3 contains 15 residues. The V and J ends lost 3 bases and 0 bases, in that order; junction bases with no gene match: 0. Germline loops: CDR1 SGHAT, CDR2 FQNNGV.

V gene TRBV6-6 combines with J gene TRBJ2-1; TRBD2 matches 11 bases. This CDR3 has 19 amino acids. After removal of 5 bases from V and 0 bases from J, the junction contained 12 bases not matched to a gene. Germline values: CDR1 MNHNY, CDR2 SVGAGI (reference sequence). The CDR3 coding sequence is TGTGCCAGCAGTCAACTAGCGGGGGTCCGCTCGAGCTCCTACAATGAGCAGTTCTTC. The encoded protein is CASSQLAGVRSSSYNEQFF.